This entry concerns a single T cell receptor beta chain. Antigen: not known. Autoimmune disease history or systemic immunosuppression was exclusionary. Clones were sequenced by immunoSEQ multiplex PCR, and TCRdb holds only the in-frame ones, with some missing. The data hold about 98,000 clones, with roughly 89% observed a single time. The record originates from a study of OX40 agonist ivuxolimab in advanced cancers. Study context: The dose-escalation cohort had hepatocellular carcinoma, melanoma, renal cell or head and neck cancer.

V gave up 0 bases and J gave up 7 bases; unmatched junction bases: 7. Germline loops: CDR1 SGDLS, CDR2 YYNGEE. The CDR3 covers 16 residues. Findings and limits, study-wide: Antigen specificity was not determined for the expanded peripheral T cells. Certain nonresponders additionally had low normalized T-cell clonal expansion.

V and J are TRBV9 and TRBJ2-1; 10 positions agree with TRBD1. The clonotype comes from an adult with an advanced solid tumor such as melanoma, head and neck, liver or kidney cancer. The sample consisted of CD4+ or CD8+ T cells sorted from blood, taken in a trial of the OX40 agonist ivuxolimab. CDR3: CASSVVGQGVANEQFF. Here the CDR3 DNA reads TGTGCCAGCAGCGTAGTAGGACAGGGGGTTGCTAATGAGCAGTTCTTC.